This T cell receptor (beta chain) was observed in a study of cytomegalovirus exposure and HLA in healthy donors. Overall study findings and caveats: Among TCR beta chains, those listed as cytomegalovirus-associated numbered around 160.

A remark on this clone: Antigen: not known.

Amplification used 60 Vbeta primers and 13 Jbeta primers. The data were produced by immunoSEQ multiplex PCR, yet TCRdb's version contains in-frame clones alone and is incomplete. The table lists fewer than 200,000 clones, 75% to 85% of them singletons. V lost 0 bases to trimming and J lost 11 bases, with 10 bases between them. Germline lookup yields CDR1 SEHNR and CDR2 FQNEAQ (reference sequence). CDR3 length equals 13 residues. The receptor comes from a boy aged 5-17 years in good health and CMV-seronegative. V and J are TRBV7-9 and TRBJ1-4; TRBD1 might be the D (6 bases). The sample consisted of PBMCs. The chain's CDR3 is CASSLAGAEKLFF. The CDR3 DNA reads as TGTGCCAGCAGCTTAGCGGGGGCGGAGAAACTGTTTTTT.